This is a list of T cell receptor beta chains from one sample in a study of identical twins. Each CDR3 protein is one row after TCRdb ran MiXCR on the 5' RACE reads. The sample carries around 490,000 distinct CDR3 sequences, 14% recorded once. The same sample was also studied in work on yellow fever vaccine responses in identical twins.

Material: CD4+ T cells sorted from blood. All receptors come from a woman aged 18-29 years in good health. The CDR3 runs from the conserved cysteine through the conserved F or W. Each record gives: J gene, clone size, V gene, D gene, CDR3 protein, CDR3 DNA. A D gene is named only where the DNA matches it firmly. Only part of the rows carry a size: once, few, many, or a class if the clone is expanded.

j_call: TRBJ2-7
clone_size: few
v_call: TRBV6-1
d_call: TRBD2
cdr3_aa: CASTPRTSVDEQYF
cdr3_nt: TGTGCCAGCACGCCTCGGACTAGCGTGGACGAGCAGTACTTC

j_call: TRBJ2-3
clone_size: few
v_call: TRBV6-4
d_call: .
cdr3_aa: CASSDAPLGTQYF
cdr3_nt: TGTGCCAGCAGTGACGCGCCCTTGGGCACGCAGTATTTT

j_call: TRBJ2-6
clone_size: .
v_call: TRBV10-3
d_call: TRBD1
cdr3_aa: CAIRPSTGHHSGANVLTF
cdr3_nt: TGTGCCATCAGGCCCTCGACAGGGCATCACTCTGGGGCCAACGTCCTGACTTTC

j_call: TRBJ2-5
clone_size: .
v_call: TRBV19
d_call: .
cdr3_aa: CASSQLGKGETQYF
cdr3_nt: TGTGCCAGTTCTCAACTGGGAAAGGGGGAGACCCAGTACTTC

j_call: TRBJ2-1
clone_size: many
v_call: TRBV12-3/TRBV12-4
d_call: TRBD2
cdr3_aa: CASSPRLAGGHEQFF
cdr3_nt: TGTGCCAGCAGTCCCCGACTAGCGGGAGGTCATGAGCAGTTCTTC

j_call: TRBJ2-7
clone_size: few
v_call: TRBV3-1
d_call: TRBD2
cdr3_aa: CASSERPGTSVYEQYF
cdr3_nt: TGTGCCAGCAGCGAACGACCCGGGACTAGCGTGTACGAGCAGTACTTC

j_call: TRBJ2-1
clone_size: .
v_call: TRBV6-2/TRBV6-3
d_call: .
cdr3_aa: CASMGGDSRYNEQFF
cdr3_nt: TGTGCCAGCATGGGGGGGGACAGTCGTTACAATGAGCAGTTCTTC

j_call: TRBJ2-7
clone_size: .
v_call: TRBV12-3/TRBV12-4
d_call: .
cdr3_aa: CASSFADRTYEQYF
cdr3_nt: TGTGCCAGCAGTTTCGCGGATAGAACCTACGAGCAGTACTTC

j_call: TRBJ2-1
clone_size: .
v_call: TRBV6-5
d_call: TRBD1
cdr3_aa: CASSYSRTGTVDSEQFF
cdr3_nt: TGTGCCAGCAGTTACTCTAGGACAGGAACAGTGGATAGTGAGCAGTTCTTC

j_call: TRBJ1-2
clone_size: few
v_call: TRBV10-3
d_call: .
cdr3_aa: CAISEGQIYGYTF
cdr3_nt: TGTGCCATCAGTGAGGGGCAGATCTATGGCTACACCTTC

j_call: TRBJ2-7
clone_size: once
v_call: TRBV2
d_call: .
cdr3_aa: CASSAARLIDEQYF
cdr3_nt: TGTGCCAGCAGTGCCGCCAGACTGATAGACGAGCAGTACTTC

j_call: TRBJ2-3
clone_size: few
v_call: TRBV12-3/TRBV12-4
d_call: .
cdr3_aa: CASSFIGDTQYF
cdr3_nt: TGTGCCAGCAGTTTTATCGGGGATACGCAGTATTTT

j_call: TRBJ2-3
clone_size: few
v_call: TRBV10-3
d_call: TRBD1
cdr3_aa: CAISEGQGDTDTQYF
cdr3_nt: TGTGCCATCAGTGAAGGGCAGGGGGACACAGATACGCAGTATTTT

j_call: TRBJ2-2
clone_size: .
v_call: TRBV19
d_call: .
cdr3_aa: CASSMSANTGELFF
cdr3_nt: TGTGCCAGTAGTATGAGTGCGAACACCGGGGAGCTGTTTTTT

j_call: TRBJ1-2
clone_size: many
v_call: TRBV29-1
d_call: TRBD1
cdr3_aa: CSVDEASQGTDYGYTF
cdr3_nt: TGCAGCGTTGATGAAGCATCACAGGGGACGGACTATGGCTACACCTTC

j_call: TRBJ2-6
clone_size: few
v_call: TRBV11-1
d_call: .
cdr3_aa: CASSRPKQDSGSGANVLTF
cdr3_nt: TGTGCCAGCAGCCGGCCTAAACAGGACTCAGGCTCTGGGGCCAACGTCCTGACTTTC

j_call: TRBJ1-2
clone_size: .
v_call: TRBV7-2
d_call: TRBD1
cdr3_aa: CASSSLFLTGGVGYTF
cdr3_nt: TGTGCCAGCAGCTCCCTTTTTTTGACAGGGGGCGTAGGCTACACCTTC

j_call: TRBJ2-3
clone_size: few
v_call: TRBV7-6
d_call: .
cdr3_aa: CASSLEPRTDTQYF
cdr3_nt: TGTGCCAGCAGCTTAGAGCCCAGGACAGATACGCAGTATTTT

j_call: TRBJ2-6
clone_size: .
v_call: TRBV18
d_call: .
cdr3_aa: CASSPRRQADQSSGANVLTF
cdr3_nt: TGTGCCAGCTCCCCGCGGCGACAGGCCGACCAGAGCTCTGGGGCCAACGTCCTGACTTTC

j_call: TRBJ2-7
clone_size: .
v_call: TRBV9
d_call: .
cdr3_aa: CASSVDVAGSEQYF
cdr3_nt: TGTGCCAGCAGCGTAGACGTCGCGGGGAGCGAGCAGTACTTC

j_call: TRBJ2-3
clone_size: .
v_call: TRBV12-3/TRBV12-4
d_call: TRBD2
cdr3_aa: CASRRVAGFGTQYF
cdr3_nt: TGTGCCAGCCGCCGTGTAGCGGGGTTTGGTACGCAGTATTTT

j_call: TRBJ2-7
clone_size: .
v_call: TRBV5-1
d_call: .
cdr3_aa: CASSLRPQQGVYEQYF
cdr3_nt: TGCGCCAGCAGCTTGCGCCCGCAACAGGGAGTTTACGAGCAGTACTTC

j_call: TRBJ2-3
clone_size: few
v_call: TRBV2
d_call: .
cdr3_aa: CASSDDRYTQYF
cdr3_nt: TGTGCCAGCAGTGATGACAGGTATACGCAGTATTTT

j_call: TRBJ2-5
clone_size: many
v_call: TRBV10-3
d_call: .
cdr3_aa: CAIQTSGVGETQYF
cdr3_nt: TGTGCCATCCAAACATCGGGGGTAGGAGAGACCCAGTACTTC

j_call: TRBJ2-5
clone_size: .
v_call: TRBV5-4
d_call: .
cdr3_aa: CASSFHKEPQETQYF
cdr3_nt: TGTGCCAGCAGCTTTCACAAGGAACCCCAAGAGACCCAGTACTTC

j_call: TRBJ2-3
clone_size: few
v_call: TRBV20-1
d_call: .
cdr3_aa: CSARDLRGGADTQYF
cdr3_nt: TGCAGTGCTAGAGATCTGCGAGGGGGAGCAGATACGCAGTATTTT

j_call: TRBJ2-7
clone_size: many
v_call: TRBV20-1
d_call: .
cdr3_aa: CSANREYEQYF
cdr3_nt: TGCAGTGCTAACAGGGAGTACGAGCAGTACTTC

j_call: TRBJ2-1
clone_size: .
v_call: TRBV27
d_call: TRBD2
cdr3_aa: CASSFRLAGANEQFF
cdr3_nt: TGTGCCAGCAGTTTCCGACTAGCGGGAGCTAATGAGCAGTTCTTC

j_call: TRBJ2-1
clone_size: .
v_call: TRBV4-1
d_call: TRBD1
cdr3_aa: CASSQIPGGAVGYNEQFF
cdr3_nt: TGCGCCAGCAGCCAAATTCCAGGGGGCGCGGTCGGCTACAATGAGCAGTTCTTC